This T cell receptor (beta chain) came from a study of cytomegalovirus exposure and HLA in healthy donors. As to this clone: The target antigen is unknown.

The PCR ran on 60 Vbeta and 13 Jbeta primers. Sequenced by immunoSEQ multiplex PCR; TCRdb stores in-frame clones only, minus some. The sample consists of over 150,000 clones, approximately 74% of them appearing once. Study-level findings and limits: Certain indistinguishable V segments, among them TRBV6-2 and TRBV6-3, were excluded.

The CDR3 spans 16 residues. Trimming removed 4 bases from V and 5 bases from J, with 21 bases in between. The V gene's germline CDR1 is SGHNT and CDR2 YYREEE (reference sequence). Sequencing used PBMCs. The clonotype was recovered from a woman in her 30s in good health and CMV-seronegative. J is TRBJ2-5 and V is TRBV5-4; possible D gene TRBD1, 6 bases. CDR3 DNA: TGTGCCAGCAGCCACAAACAGGGTACGCGGGTGGAGACCCAGTACTTC. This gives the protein CASSHKQGTRVETQYF.